Many counts were recorded for the clone carrying this T cell receptor (beta chain). As yet, its antigen is unknown. Trimming pared 6 bases from V and 4 bases from J, leaving 13 bases between. The germline V gene has CDR1 DFQATT and CDR2 SNEGSKA (reference sequence). This CDR3 is 13 amino acids long. The sample originates from a study of response to subunit inactivated influenza vaccine. Findings and limits, study-wide: The authors put forward the suggestion that each seasonal influenza vaccination may bring in only a limited number of new T cells.

MiXCR was run by TCRdb on the RT-PCR reads, yielding one entry per CDR3 protein. The sample shows some 500,000 distinct CDR3 sequences, 16% of them seen only once. The rearrangement links TRBV20-1 to TRBJ2-1; a possible D gene is TRBD1 (6 bases). This material consisted of CD4+ T cells sorted from PBMCs, taken 23 to 25 months after vaccination. The source of this sequence is a man between 50 and 75 years old who received an inactivated influenza vaccine. DNA of the CDR3: TGCAGTGCCAAAACTGGACAGTACAATGAGCAGTTCTTC. It codes for CSAKTGQYNEQFF.